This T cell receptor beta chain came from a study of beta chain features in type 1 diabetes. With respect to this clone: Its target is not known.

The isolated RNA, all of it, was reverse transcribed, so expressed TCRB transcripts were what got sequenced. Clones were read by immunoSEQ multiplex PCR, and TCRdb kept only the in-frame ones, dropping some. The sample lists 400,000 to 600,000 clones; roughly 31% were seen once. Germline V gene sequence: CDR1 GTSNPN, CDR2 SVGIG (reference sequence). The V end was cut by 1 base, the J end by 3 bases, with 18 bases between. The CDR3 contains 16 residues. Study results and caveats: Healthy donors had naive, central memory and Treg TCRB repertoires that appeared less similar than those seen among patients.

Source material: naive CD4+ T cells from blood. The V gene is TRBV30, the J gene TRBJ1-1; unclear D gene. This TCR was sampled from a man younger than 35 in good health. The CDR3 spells CAWSAPPGAGDTEAFF. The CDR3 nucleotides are TGTGCCTGGAGTGCCCCCCCCGGCGCGGGCGACACTGAAGCTTTCTTT.